This T cell receptor beta chain was profiled in a study of T cells in Graves' hyperthyroidism and ophthalmopathy. Study conclusions and caveats: In the blood, most expanded thyroid clonotypes above 0.001 appeared as well. The model predicted ophthalmopathy a median roughly 6.5 months before onset. Ophthalmopathy was separated from stable hyperthyroidism by a 13 V-J model.

Amplification of TCR beta CDR3 regions was performed using RNA transcripts as template. First-round RT-PCR with HTBI primers amplified the TCR CDR3 region. TCRdb re-derived calls from the multiplex PCR reads in MiXCR, one entry per CDR3 protein. The sample records hundreds of thousands of distinct CDR3 sequences, around 20% being singletons. Drawn at first hyperthyroidism diagnosis, the blood sample preceded any ophthalmopathy symptoms. CDR3 size: 17 residues. In germline, CDR1 is LNHDA, CDR2 SQIVND (reference sequence). Trimming cost V 3 bases and J 2 bases, with 17 bases left between them. Notes on this clonotype: Its antigen is undetermined.

Specimen: blood. The chain recombines TRBV19 with TRBJ1-5; tentative D call: TRBD1 (6 bases). The TCR was taken from a woman aged 50 to 60 with Graves' hyperthyroidism that later progressed to Graves' ophthalmopathy. The CDR3 here is CASSMEVLGGGNQPQHF. As DNA, the CDR3 is TGTGCCAGTAGTATGGAGGTTTTGGGGGGCGGCAATCAGCCCCAGCATTTT.